This T cell receptor beta chain comes out of a study of cytomegalovirus exposure and HLA in healthy donors. Study results and caveats: Confirmation was obtained in vitro that a few CMV-associated chains are specific for CMV antigens.

There are 15 residues in the CDR3. V was shortened by 5 bases and J by 0 bases, with 14 bases between the two germline ends. Germline V gene sequence: CDR1 PRHDT, CDR2 FYEKMQ (reference sequence). This clone was recorded only once. Its antigen remains unidentified. Produced via immunoSEQ multiplex PCR; TCRdb's table is partial and in-frame only. The table records approximately 170,000 clones, roughly nine tenths of them present only once. The specimen was PBMCs. The V call is TRBV13, the J call TRBJ2-7; maybe TRBD1 (7 bases). The clonotype was recovered from a woman under 30 in good health and CMV-seropositive. DNA of the CDR3: TGTGCCAGCAGCCTGACAGGGAGGAGCTCCTACGAGCAGTACTTC. Protein sequence: CASSLTGRSSYEQYF.